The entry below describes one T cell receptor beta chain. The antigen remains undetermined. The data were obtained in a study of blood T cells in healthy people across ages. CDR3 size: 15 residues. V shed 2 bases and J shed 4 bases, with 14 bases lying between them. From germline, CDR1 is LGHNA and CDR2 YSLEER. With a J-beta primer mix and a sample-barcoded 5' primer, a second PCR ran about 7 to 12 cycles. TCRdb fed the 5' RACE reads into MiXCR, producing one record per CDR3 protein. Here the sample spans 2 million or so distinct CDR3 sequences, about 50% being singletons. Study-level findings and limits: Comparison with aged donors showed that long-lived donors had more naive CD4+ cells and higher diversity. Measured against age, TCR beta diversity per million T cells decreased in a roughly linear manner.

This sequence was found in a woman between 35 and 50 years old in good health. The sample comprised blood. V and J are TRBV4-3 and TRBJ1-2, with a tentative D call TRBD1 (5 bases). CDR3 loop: CASSQTRVTSYGYTF. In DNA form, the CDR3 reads TGCGCCAGCAGCCAAACCAGGGTGACTTCCTATGGCTACACCTTC.